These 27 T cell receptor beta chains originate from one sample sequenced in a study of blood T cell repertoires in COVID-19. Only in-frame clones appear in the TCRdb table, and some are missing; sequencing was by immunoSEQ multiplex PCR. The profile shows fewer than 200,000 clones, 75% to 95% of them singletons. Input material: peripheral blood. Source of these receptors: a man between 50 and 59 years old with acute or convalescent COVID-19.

CDR3 protein: CASSFSLGTIYF. The CDR3 nucleotides read TGTGCCAGCAGCTTCTCCCTCGGCACCATATATTTT. The rearrangement links TRBV7-9 to TRBJ1-3; D is uncertain. CDR3 size: 12 residues. Germline assignment: CDR1 SEHNR and CDR2 FQNEAQ (reference sequence). Deletions cut 3 bases from V and 9 bases from J, with 9 bases between.

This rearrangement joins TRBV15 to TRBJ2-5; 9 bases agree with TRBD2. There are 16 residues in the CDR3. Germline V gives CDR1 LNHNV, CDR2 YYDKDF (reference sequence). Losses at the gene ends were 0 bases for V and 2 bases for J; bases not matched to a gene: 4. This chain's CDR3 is CATSRDGRGGQETQYF. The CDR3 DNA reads TGTGCCACCAGCAGAGATGGGCGGGGGGGGCAAGAGACCCAGTACTTC.

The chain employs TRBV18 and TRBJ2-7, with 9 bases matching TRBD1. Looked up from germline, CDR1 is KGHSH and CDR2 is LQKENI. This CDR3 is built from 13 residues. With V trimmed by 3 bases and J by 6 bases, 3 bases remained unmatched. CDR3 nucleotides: TGTGCCAGCTCACCGGGACAGGGCGTCGAGCAGTACTTC. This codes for CASSPGQGVEQYF. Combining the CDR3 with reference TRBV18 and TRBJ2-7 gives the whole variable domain NAGVMQNPRHLVRRRGQEARLRCSPMKGHSHVYWYRQLPEEGLKFMVYLQKENIIDESGMPKERFSAEFPKEGPSILRIQQVVRGDSAAYFCASSPGQGVEQYFGPGTRLTVT.

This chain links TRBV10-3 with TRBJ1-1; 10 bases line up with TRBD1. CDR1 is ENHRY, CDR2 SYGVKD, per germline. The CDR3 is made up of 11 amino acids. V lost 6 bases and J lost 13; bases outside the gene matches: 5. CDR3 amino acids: CAISPGQGVFF. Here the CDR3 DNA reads TGTGCCATCAGCCCAGGACAGGGGGTTTTCTTT.

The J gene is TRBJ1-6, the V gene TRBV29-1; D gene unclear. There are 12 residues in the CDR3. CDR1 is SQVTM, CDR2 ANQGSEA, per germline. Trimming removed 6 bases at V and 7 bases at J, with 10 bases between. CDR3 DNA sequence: TGCAGCGTCCAAGCTGAGAATTCACCCCTCCACTTT. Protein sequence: CSVQAENSPLHF.

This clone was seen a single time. The CDR3 coding sequence is TGTGCCAGCAGCTTGACTAGCCGATACTCCTACGAGCAGTACTTC. It specifies CASSLTSRYSYEQYF. This chain joins TRBV5-5 and TRBJ2-7, with D possibly being TRBD2 (6 bases). There are 15 residues in the CDR3. CDR1 SGHKS and CDR2 YYEKEE come from the germline V gene (reference sequence). Trimming took off 1 base at V and 0 bases at J, with 11 bases between the two ends.

Here the CDR3 reads CASSITGQGAGETQYF. DNA for the CDR3: TGTGCCAGTAGTATTACTGGACAGGGGGCTGGAGAGACCCAGTACTTC. The J gene is TRBJ2-5, the V gene TRBV19; 11 positions agree with TRBD1. The CDR3 runs 16 residues. Per the germline V gene, CDR1 is LNHDA and CDR2 is SQIVND (reference sequence). V lost 3 bases and J lost 4; bases outside the gene matches: 7.

CDR3 region: CAWSTGVGNTEAFF. The CDR3 DNA follows: TGTGCCTGGAGTACGGGGGTCGGCAACACTGAAGCTTTCTTT. This chain links TRBV30 with TRBJ1-1; D is perhaps TRBD1 (5 bases). This CDR3 is 14 amino acids long. The germline gives CDR1 GTSNPN, CDR2 SVGIG (reference sequence). Trimming took 2 bases from V and 2 from J, leaving 12 bases between them.

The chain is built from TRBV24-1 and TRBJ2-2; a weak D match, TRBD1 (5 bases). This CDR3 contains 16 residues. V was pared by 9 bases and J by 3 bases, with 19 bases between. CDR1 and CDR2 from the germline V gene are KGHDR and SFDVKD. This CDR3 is CATATTKSGHTGELFF. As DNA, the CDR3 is TGTGCCACCGCTACAACAAAGTCAGGGCACACCGGGGAGCTGTTTTTT.

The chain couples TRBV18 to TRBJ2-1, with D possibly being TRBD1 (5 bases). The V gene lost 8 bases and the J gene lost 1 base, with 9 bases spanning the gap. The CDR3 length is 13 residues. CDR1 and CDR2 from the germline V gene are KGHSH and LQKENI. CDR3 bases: TGTGCCAGCGCCCAGGGATCCTACAATGAGCAGTTCTTC. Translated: CASAQGSYNEQFF.

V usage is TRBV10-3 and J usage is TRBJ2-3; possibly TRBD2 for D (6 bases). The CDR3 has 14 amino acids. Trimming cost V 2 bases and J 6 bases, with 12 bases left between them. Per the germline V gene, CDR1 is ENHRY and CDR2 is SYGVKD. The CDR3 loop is CAISEGGSGDTQYF. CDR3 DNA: TGTGCCATCAGTGAGGGGGGGAGCGGCGATACGCAGTATTTT.

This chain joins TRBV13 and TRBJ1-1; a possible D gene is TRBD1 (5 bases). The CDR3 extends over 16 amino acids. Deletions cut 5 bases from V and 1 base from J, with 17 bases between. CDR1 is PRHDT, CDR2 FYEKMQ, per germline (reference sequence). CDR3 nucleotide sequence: TGTGCCAGCAGCCGGCCGGGGAGGGGCCCGAACACTGAAGCTTTCTTT. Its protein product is CASSRPGRGPNTEAFF.

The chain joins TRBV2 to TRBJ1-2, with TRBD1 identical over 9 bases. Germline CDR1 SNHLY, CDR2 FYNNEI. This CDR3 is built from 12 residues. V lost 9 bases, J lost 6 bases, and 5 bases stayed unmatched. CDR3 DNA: TGTGCCAGTCAAACAGGGGGCGATGGCTACACCTTC. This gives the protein CASQTGGDGYTF.

The CDR3 sequence is CASSSGGGRINEQFF. DNA of the CDR3: TGTGCCAGCAGCTCCGGGGGCGGGAGGATCAATGAGCAGTTCTTC. The gene calls are TRBV28 and TRBJ2-1; TRBD2 matches 8 bases. CDR1 and CDR2 (germline): MDHEN, SYDVKM. Unmatched junction bases numbered 10, after V lost 6 bases and J lost 6 bases. The CDR3 sequence is 15 residues long.

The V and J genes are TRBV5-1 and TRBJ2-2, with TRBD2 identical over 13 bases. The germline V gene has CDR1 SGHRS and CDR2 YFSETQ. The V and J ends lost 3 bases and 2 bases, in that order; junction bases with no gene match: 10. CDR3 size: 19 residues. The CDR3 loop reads CASSSGGLAGARNTGELFF. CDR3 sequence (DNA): TGCGCCAGCAGCTCAGGAGGACTAGCGGGAGCTAGAAACACCGGGGAGCTGTTTTTT.

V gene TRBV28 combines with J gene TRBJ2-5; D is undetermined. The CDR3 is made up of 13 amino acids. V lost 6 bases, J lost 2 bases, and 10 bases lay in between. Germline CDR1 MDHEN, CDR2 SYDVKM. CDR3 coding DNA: TGTGCCAGCAGCTCCACGGTACAAGAGACCCAGTACTTC. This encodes CASSSTVQETQYF.

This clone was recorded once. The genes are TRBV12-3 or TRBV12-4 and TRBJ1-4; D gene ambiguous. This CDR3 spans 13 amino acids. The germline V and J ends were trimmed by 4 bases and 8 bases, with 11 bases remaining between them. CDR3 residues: CASSSGVEEKLFF. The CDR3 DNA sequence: TGTGCCAGCAGTTCCGGGGTGGAAGAAAAACTGTTTTTT.

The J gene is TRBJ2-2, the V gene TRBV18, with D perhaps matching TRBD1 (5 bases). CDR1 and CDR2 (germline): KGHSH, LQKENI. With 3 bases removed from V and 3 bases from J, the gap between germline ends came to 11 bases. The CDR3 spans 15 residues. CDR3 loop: CASSPLDRYTGELFF. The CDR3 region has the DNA TGTGCCAGCTCACCCCTTGACAGATACACCGGGGAGCTGTTTTTT.

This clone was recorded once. The CDR3 DNA sequence: TGTGCCAGCACCTCCGGCGAGGGCAAACTCTATGGCTACACCTTC. Protein: CASTSGEGKLYGYTF. The gene calls are TRBV28 and TRBJ1-2, with D unresolved. The germline gives CDR1 MDHEN, CDR2 SYDVKM. The CDR3 has 15 residues. V lost 7 bases and J lost 4, with 19 bases in between.

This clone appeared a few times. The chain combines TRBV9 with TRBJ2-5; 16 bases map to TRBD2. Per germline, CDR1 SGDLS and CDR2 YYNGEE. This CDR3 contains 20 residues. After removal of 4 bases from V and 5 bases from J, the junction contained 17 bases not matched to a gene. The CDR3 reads CASSKGTSGGARVSRETQYF. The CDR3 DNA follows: TGTGCCAGCAGCAAAGGGACTAGCGGGGGGGCCAGGGTGTCGAGGGAGACCCAGTACTTC.

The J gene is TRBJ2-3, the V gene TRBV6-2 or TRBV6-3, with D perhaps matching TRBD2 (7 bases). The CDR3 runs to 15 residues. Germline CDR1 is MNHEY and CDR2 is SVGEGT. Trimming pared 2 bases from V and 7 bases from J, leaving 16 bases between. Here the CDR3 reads CASSYPPGGVNTQYF. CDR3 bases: TGTGCCAGCAGTTACCCCCCGGGGGGCGTAAATACGCAGTATTTT.

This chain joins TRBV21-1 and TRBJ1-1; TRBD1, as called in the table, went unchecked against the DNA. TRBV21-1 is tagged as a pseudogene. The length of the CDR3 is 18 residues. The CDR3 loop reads CASSGRYDRGLEGTEAFF. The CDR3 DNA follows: TGTGCCAGCAGCGGAAGATATGACAGGGGGCTGGAGGGGACTGAAGCTTTCTTT.

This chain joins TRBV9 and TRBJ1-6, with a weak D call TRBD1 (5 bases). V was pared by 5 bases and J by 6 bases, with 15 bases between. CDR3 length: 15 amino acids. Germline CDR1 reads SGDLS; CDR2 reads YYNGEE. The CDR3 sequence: CASSLGEGFNSPLHF. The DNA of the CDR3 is TGTGCCAGCAGTCTAGGGGAAGGCTTTAATTCACCCCTCCACTTT.

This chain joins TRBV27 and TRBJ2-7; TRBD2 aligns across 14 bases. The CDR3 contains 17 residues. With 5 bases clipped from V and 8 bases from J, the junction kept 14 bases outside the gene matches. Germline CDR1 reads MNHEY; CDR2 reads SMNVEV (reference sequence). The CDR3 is CASSIFPGLAGDLKQYF. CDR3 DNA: TGTGCCAGCAGTATATTTCCGGGACTAGCGGGGGATTTGAAGCAGTACTTC.

The CDR3 is CASSLQRVNTGELFF. The CDR3 DNA reads as TGTGCCAGCTCACTGCAGCGGGTGAACACCGGGGAGCTGTTTTTT. The gene calls are TRBV18 and TRBJ2-2, with D possibly TRBD2 on 6 matching bases. CDR1 KGHSH and CDR2 LQKENI come from the germline V gene. The CDR3 runs to 15 residues. The ends were cut back, 4 bases at V and 1 base at J, with 10 bases in the middle.

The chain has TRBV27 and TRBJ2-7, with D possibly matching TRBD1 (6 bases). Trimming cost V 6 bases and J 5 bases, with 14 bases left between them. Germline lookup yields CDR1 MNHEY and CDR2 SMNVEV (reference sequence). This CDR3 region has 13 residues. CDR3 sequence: CASSLNRAHEQYF. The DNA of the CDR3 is TGTGCCAGCAGCCTGAACAGGGCACACGAGCAGTACTTC.

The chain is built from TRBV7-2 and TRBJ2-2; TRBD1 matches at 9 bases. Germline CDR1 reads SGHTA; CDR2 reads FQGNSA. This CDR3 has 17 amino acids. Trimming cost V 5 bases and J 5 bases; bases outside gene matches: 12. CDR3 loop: CASSNIPGQGGTGELFF. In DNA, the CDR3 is TGTGCCAGCAGCAACATCCCGGGACAGGGAGGGACCGGGGAGCTGTTTTTT.